This TCR beta chain came from a study of blood T cell repertoires in COVID-19. At the level of the study: There were acute and convalescent COVID-19 samples, and they came from the United States, Italy and Spain. In each case, the material was cDNA or gDNA derived from T cells, B-cell-depleted T cells, or PBMCs.

The CDR3 contains 13 residues. Looked up from germline, CDR1 is LGHDT and CDR2 is YNNKEL (reference sequence). The trim removed 4 bases at V and 6 bases at J, leaving 4 bases unmatched. Per the authors' pipeline: Amplification of reference gene primers provided the estimated nucleated cell counts. The protocol was immunoSEQ multiplex PCR, while the TCRdb copy is restricted to in-frame clones and leaves out a portion. V and J calls and clone size come straight from that table; D and trimming were deduced from the DNA. Among approximately 280,000 clones, approximately 85% were seen once, and the ten largest hold 5.1%.

This chain links TRBV3-1 (or the pseudogene TRBV3-2) with TRBJ1-1, with 8 bases that match TRBD1. The sequencing sample was made of peripheral blood. This TCR came from a man in his forties or fifties with active or convalescent COVID-19. CDR3 DNA sequence: TGTGCCAGCAGCCTTCAGGGGGCCGCTGAAGCTTTCTTT. It is translated as CASSLQGAAEAFF.